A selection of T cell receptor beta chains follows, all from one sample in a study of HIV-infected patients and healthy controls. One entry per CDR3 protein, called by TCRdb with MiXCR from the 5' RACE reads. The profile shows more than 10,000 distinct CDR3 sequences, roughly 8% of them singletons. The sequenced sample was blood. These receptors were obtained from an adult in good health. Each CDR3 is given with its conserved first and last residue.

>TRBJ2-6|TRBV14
CASSRGQGRTGANVLTF
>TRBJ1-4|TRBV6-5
CASKGITTNEKLFF
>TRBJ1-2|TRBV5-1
CASSPSGPTSLYGYTF
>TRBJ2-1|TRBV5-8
CASRPGYEQFF
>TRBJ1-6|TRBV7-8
CASVRGTHNSPLHF
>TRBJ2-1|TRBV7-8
CASSLEGGSSYNEQFF
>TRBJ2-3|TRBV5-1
CASSLDVGVGTDTQYF
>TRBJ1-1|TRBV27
CATKDRERAFF
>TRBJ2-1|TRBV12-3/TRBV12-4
CASSWSSGEYNEQFF
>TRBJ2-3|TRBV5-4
CASSGGGGSTDTQYF
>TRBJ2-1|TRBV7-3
CASSLRLAGGNEQFF
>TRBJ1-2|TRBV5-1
CASKHIAGGPRGYTF
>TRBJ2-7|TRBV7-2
CASSPNAGTGGLKQYF
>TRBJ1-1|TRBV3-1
CASSQGKARNTEAFF
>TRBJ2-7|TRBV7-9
CASSRGERSSYEQYF
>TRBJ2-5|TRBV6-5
CASSYGQGLRETQYF
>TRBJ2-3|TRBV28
CASRAIDTQYF
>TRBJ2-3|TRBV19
CASSRGSSTDTQYF
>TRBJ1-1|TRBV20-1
CSAHRTGWTEAFF
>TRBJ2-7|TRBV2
CASSARASQVDEQYF
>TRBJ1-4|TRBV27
CASSRGGGNEKLFF
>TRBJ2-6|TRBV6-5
CASSYSQAGLSGANVLTF
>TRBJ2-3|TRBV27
CASSILPPTDTQYF
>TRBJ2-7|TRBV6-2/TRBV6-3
CASSYPRDSSYEQYF
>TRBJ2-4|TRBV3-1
CASSQDIWDSQPAKNIQYF
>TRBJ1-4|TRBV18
CASSPVQGAGSNEKLFF
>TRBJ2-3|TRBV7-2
CASRTSGTDTQYF